This TCR beta chain was captured by sequencing in a study of blood T cell repertoires in COVID-19. Study at large: In each case, the material was cDNA or gDNA derived from T cells, B-cell-depleted T cells, or PBMCs.

This clone was counted a few times. Source study methods: It was from reference gene primer amplification that nucleated cell counts were estimated. Repertoires were generated with immunoSEQ multiplex PCR, while TCRdb's copy carries only in-frame clones and drops some. D and trimming were read from the DNA, whereas the V and J calls and clone size are those reported in that table. The repertoire holds 400,000 to 450,000 clones, with around 89% as singletons. V gave up 11 bases and J gave up 6 bases, with 14 bases separating them. Per the germline V gene, CDR1 is LNHDA and CDR2 is SQIVND (reference sequence). CDR3 length: 13 residues. While infection was still active, Seattle patients were enrolled and then followed longitudinally.

The source of this sequence is a woman in her 50s with COVID-19, enrolled during active disease. The rearrangement uses TRBV19 and TRBJ1-6, with D unresolved. The sequencing input was peripheral blood. CDR3 coding DNA: TGTGCCGCTCGTAGGGCGGGTAATTCACCCCTCCACTTT. Protein: CAARRAGNSPLHF.